This entry lists 15 T cell receptor beta chains sequenced from one sample in a study of cytomegalovirus exposure and HLA in healthy donors. The primer mix had 60 Vbeta and 13 Jbeta primers. The protocol was immunoSEQ multiplex PCR, while the TCRdb copy is restricted to in-frame clones and leaves out a portion. Of fewer than 120,000 clones listed, roughly three quarters are singletons. Sample: PBMCs. These receptor sequences come from a man aged 30 to 45 in good health and CMV-seropositive.

The chain uses TRBV6-5 and TRBJ2-5, with a weak D call TRBD1 (6 bases). Germline V lookup: CDR1 MNHEY, CDR2 SVGAGI. V shed 1 base and J shed 3 bases, with 12 bases lying between them. The CDR3 totals 15 residues. CDR3 residues: CASSYYPEGEETQYF. CDR3 in DNA: TGTGCCAGCAGTTACTACCCAGAGGGGGAAGAGACCCAGTACTTC.

The CDR3 region has the DNA TGTGCCAGCAGCCTACAGGGGAACACTGAAGCTTTCTTT. Protein sequence: CASSLQGNTEAFF. The chain couples TRBV7-8 to TRBJ1-1, with D possibly being TRBD1 (6 bases). Looked up from germline, CDR1 is SGHVS and CDR2 is FQNEAQ. V was clipped by 5 bases and J by 1 base, with 8 bases between them. The CDR3 length is 13 residues.

This chain connects TRBV7-9 to TRBJ2-2; 9 positions agree with TRBD2. Losses at the gene ends were 4 bases for V and 1 base for J; bases not matched to a gene: 1. There are 15 residues in the CDR3. CDR1 and CDR2 (germline): SEHNR, FQNEAQ (reference sequence). The CDR3 sequence is CASSSSGENTGELFF. In nucleotides, the CDR3 is TGTGCCAGCAGCTCTAGCGGGGAGAACACCGGGGAGCTGTTTTTT.

This rearrangement joins TRBV27 to TRBJ1-5, with D hard to call. The CDR3 covers 16 residues. V dropped 6 bases and J dropped 5 bases, with 20 bases sitting between them. The germline gives CDR1 MNHEY, CDR2 SMNVEV (reference sequence). The CDR3 region has the DNA TGTGCCAGCAGCCCCTTCGGGAACGTGGTAGATCAGCCCCAGCATTTT. Translation: CASSPFGNVVDQPQHF.

V usage is TRBV20-1 and J usage is TRBJ2-1, with TRBD2 as a possible D gene (5 bases). V lost 6 bases to trimming and J lost 4 bases, with 7 bases between them. The germline CDR1 and CDR2 sequences are DFQATT and SNEGSKA (reference sequence). The CDR3 totals 11 residues. The CDR3 nucleotides are TGCAGTGCCCCGGGGTACAATGAGCAGTTCTTC. Its translation is CSAPGYNEQFF.

The genes are TRBV7-6 and TRBJ2-2; 12 positions match TRBD2. The CDR3 length is 16 residues. Trimming removed 2 bases from V and 6 bases from J; junction bases left unmatched: 4. CDR1 SGHVS and CDR2 FNYEAQ come from the germline V gene. CDR3 coding DNA: TGTGCCAGCAGCTTACTAGCGGGGGGGATGGCCGGGGAGCTGTTTTTT. Its protein product is CASSLLAGGMAGELFF.

The genes are TRBV29-1 and TRBJ1-3, with D possibly matching TRBD1 (6 bases). The CDR3 has 15 residues. Germline V gives CDR1 SQVTM, CDR2 ANQGSEA. V lost 1 base and J lost 8, with 18 bases in between. The CDR3 coding sequence is TGCAGCGTTGAAGGATCAGGGGATTCGGGTGACACCATATATTTT. Translating gives CSVEGSGDSGDTIYF.

The chain couples TRBV7-9 to TRBJ2-7, with 7 positions matching TRBD1. Looked up from germline, CDR1 is SEHNR and CDR2 is FQNEAQ (reference sequence). With V trimmed by 7 bases and J by 4 bases, 10 bases remained unmatched. CDR3 length: 14 residues. The CDR3 loop reads CASIETGPGYEQYF. CDR3 nucleotide sequence: TGTGCCAGCATCGAGACAGGGCCTGGGTACGAGCAGTACTTC.

V usage is TRBV11-2 and J usage is TRBJ1-4; TRBD1 matches at 7 bases. CDR3 length equals 14 residues. The V and J ends lost 5 bases and 7 bases, in that order; junction bases with no gene match: 7. CDR1 and CDR2 (germline): SGHAT, FQNNGV. The CDR3: CASSTDRVGEKLFF. The CDR3 nucleotides read TGTGCCAGCAGCACCGACAGGGTGGGTGAAAAACTGTTTTTT.

The chain employs TRBV11-3 and TRBJ2-4, with unresolved D. The germline CDR1 and CDR2 sequences are SGHNT and YENEEA. V was cut by 5 bases and J by 9 bases, with 17 bases left in between. The CDR3 spans 14 residues. The CDR3 reads CASSPERRRRIQYF. The CDR3 coding sequence is TGTGCCAGCAGCCCTGAAAGGAGACGGCGCATTCAGTACTTC.

The chain is built from TRBV19 and TRBJ2-5; 10 nucleotides line up with TRBD1. J gave up 3 bases and V 4 bases, and 20 bases lay outside the gene matches. Germline V gives CDR1 LNHDA, CDR2 SQIVND (reference sequence). The CDR3 extends over 20 amino acids. Here the CDR3 reads CASSTWRATGGGGGKETQYF. In DNA form, the CDR3 reads TGTGCCAGTAGTACATGGAGGGCGACAGGGGGCGGAGGGGGTAAAGAGACCCAGTACTTC.

This clone was found once. This sequence joins TRBV7-3 and TRBJ1-2; no definite D call. Trimming pared 3 bases from V and 3 bases from J, leaving 8 bases between. There are 13 residues in the CDR3. In germline, CDR1 is SGHTA, CDR2 FQGTGA. As DNA, the CDR3 is TGTGCCAGCAGCTTGGACGGGGACTATGGCTACACCTTC. It is translated as CASSLDGDYGYTF.

The gene calls are TRBV27 and TRBJ1-1, with 8 bases matching TRBD1. The ends lost 6 bases at V and 3 bases at J; junction bases unmatched: 3. Germline V gene data show CDR1 as MNHEY and CDR2 as SMNVEV (reference sequence). This CDR3 comprises 13 residues. CDR3 nucleotides: TGTGCCAGCAGGAAGGACAGGGACACTGAAGCTTTCTTT. Protein: CASRKDRDTEAFF.

The chain is built from TRBV7-9 and TRBJ2-7; 8 bases fit TRBD1. This CDR3 has 14 residues. The J segment lost 2 bases and the V segment lost 2 bases, leaving 2 bases of the junction unmatched. Germline assignment: CDR1 SEHNR and CDR2 FQNEAQ (reference sequence). The DNA of the CDR3 is TGTGCCAGCAGCTTACGGGACAGGACCTACGAGCAGTACTTC. This encodes CASSLRDRTYEQYF.

The genes are TRBV7-2 and TRBJ2-1, with TRBD1 matching over 7 bases. The CDR3 contains 16 residues. J gave up 4 bases and V 5 bases, and 11 bases lay outside the gene matches. Germline V gene data show CDR1 as SGHTA and CDR2 as FQGNSA. DNA for the CDR3: TGTGCCAGCAGCCCCCCCGGTTTGACAGGGTACAATGAGCAGTTCTTC. Translated, it gives CASSPPGLTGYNEQFF. Supplemented by reference TRBV7-2 and TRBJ2-1, the full variable domain reads GAGVSQSPSNKVTEKGKDVELRCDPISGHTALYWYRQSLGQGLEFLIYFQGNSAPDKSGLPSDRFSAERTGGSVSTLTIQRTQQEDSAVYLCASSPPGLTGYNEQFFGPGTRLTVL.